The source of this T cell receptor beta chain is a study of blood T cells in healthy people across ages (dated by TCRdb to between 2014 and 2017). Concerning the study at large: In model experiments, roughly one uniquely barcoded TCR beta cDNA molecule per two T cells was captured by template switching. Four age groups were formed from the donors: young (average approximately 15 years), middle-aged (approximately 40), aged (about 68) and long-lived (less than 85). Using the same blood draw, the study looked at two additional independent replicas of 1 million unique cDNA reads for two donors, one aged 18 to 30 and the other aged 80 or older. Using deep sequencing normalized with unique cDNA molecular identifiers, the study measured how TCR beta repertoire diversity changes with age.

V sheds 3 bases and J sheds 2 bases, leaving 15 bases between their ends. In the germline V gene, CDR1 corresponds to KGHDR and CDR2 to SFDVKD. Reading from cysteine to phenylalanine, the CDR3 counts 17 amino acids. The read is trimmed to its CDR3 DNA, 51 bases read in frame from base 1. This clonotype has more than one count but fewer than ten. The antigen it binds to is not known. No much larger clonotype is one base removed from it; base qualities were not supplied. Libraries came from 5' RACE. Sequenced on an Illumina HiSeq 2500. A second PCR of roughly 7 to 12 cycles was run with a J-beta primer mix and a sample-barcoded 5' primer. A unique molecular identifier was introduced onto each TCR beta cDNA molecule by a template-switch 5' adaptor carrying 12 random nucleotides. Each sample yielded at least 2.5 million CDR3-containing paired-end reads. All of the RNA was converted into first-strand cDNA using the Mint cDNA synthesis kit, with a TRBC-specific oligonucleotide serving as the primer. Following uracil-DNA glycosylase treatment, a first 18-cycle PCR with universal primers M1SS and BC2_uni_R was performed on all cDNA. In the authors' own workflow: Each sample was normalized by randomly selecting 1 million high-quality reads, each carrying a distinct molecular identifier. Instead of being binned into consensus sequences, reads that shared molecular identifiers were thrown out. CDR3 identification, clonotype clustering and error correction used MiTCR with a Q25 quality threshold and the strictest error-elimination algorithm. A nonparametric unseen species model using Euler transformation provided a lower-bound estimate of total TCR beta diversity. TCRdb redid the processing of the public reads, applying fastp at Q25 and MiXCR, and retained in-frame beta chains. Each CDR3 protein appears once, grouped with its most common genes and DNA. These V and J calls are TCRdb output, not the study's own analysis. This sample has roughly 500,000 distinct CDR3 sequences in its table, and about 24% of those were observed once. In total, the top ten clones hold 7.5% to 9% of the sample.

Beyond this particular receptor, the publication reports: Compared with the aged group, more naive CD4+ T cells, fewer expanded clones and increased TCR diversity were shown by the long-lived group, suggesting age selection. Estimates of total diversity based on one million sequenced T cells were considered lower bounds and underestimates. Bulk unsorted PBMC profiling prevented conclusive comparison of naive and antigen-experienced compartments. A strong correlation was found between observed TCR beta diversity and the percentage of naive T cells measured by flow cytometry. As age increased, observed TCR beta diversity per million T cells dropped in a roughly linear way, and a significant reduction was already evident by age approximately 40. Because the CMV infection status of the donors was unknown, age-related changes in expanded clonotypes may potentially have been confounded.

The donors were roughly 39 Caucasian individuals from Russia, aged 6 to 90 years, who were systemically healthy. Each donor gave 8.5 to 10 milliliters of peripheral blood, collected into EDTA-treated Vacutainer tubes. Ficoll-Paque density-gradient centrifugation was used to isolate PBMCs, with at least 7 million per sample. Total RNA, at least 6 micrograms per sample, was extracted from PBMCs with Trizol reagent. For every donor, an aliquot of PBMCs went through flow cytometry to measure the percentages of naive CD45RAhigh/CD27high T cells. These data also formed part of another study, on T cells of mothers and their children. In that second paper, the authors write: Nine systemically healthy Caucasian individuals, comprising three mothers and their six children, were included as donors. cDNA synthesis used all of the extracted RNA, with approximately 1.4 ug of RNA in each 15 ul reaction. In the second PCR, the M1S primer added sample barcodes and 2-4 random nucleotides. Each mother yielded over 9.5 million TCR beta CDR3 reads and each child about 3 million reads. In both related and unrelated pairs, thymic selection shapes the output of TCR recombination in a similar way, with inherited differences having only a minor effect. Normalized repertoire overlap was always slightly but never significantly higher in related than unrelated mother-child pairs. Persistent microchimeric T cell clones were not detected, at a sensitivity of 95 to 100 clones per million clonotypes. To look for features that set related mother-child pairs apart from unrelated individuals, the researchers ran deep NGS to compare the TCR beta repertoires of mothers and children. The mean age was around 42 +/- 4 years for the mothers and about 10 +/- 4 years for the children. Libraries were sequenced on Illumina HiSeq 2000 with 100+100 nt paired-end reads after adapter ligation with NEBNext reagents. To avoid cross-contamination, the mother libraries and the child libraries were prepared a month apart and sequenced in separate runs. Between roughly 500,000 and 2,300,000 distinct TCR beta clonotypes were identified per donor. Naive TCR beta clonotypes were estimated from low-frequency clonotypes matched to each donor's FACS-determined naive share, without sorting.

This receptor was taken from a boy between 5 and 17 years old in good health. Sequenced: blood. The sequence joins TRBV24-1 to TRBJ2-2, and perhaps TRBD2 as D gene, on 6 matching bases. The CDR3 reads as follows: CATSDRPGAKNTGELFF. The DNA sequence is as follows: TGTGCCACCAGTGATCGCCCGGGAGCAAAAAACACCGGGGAGCTGTTTTTT.